This record concerns one TCR beta chain sequence. These data originate in a study of blood T cell repertoires in COVID-19. Study context: The United States, Italy and Spain supplied acute and convalescent COVID-19 samples. PBMCs, B-cell-depleted T cells, or T cells were the source of the cDNA or gDNA that made up the material.

In the original analysis: Cell counts per sample came from amplifying reference gene primers. The table came from immunoSEQ multiplex PCR; TCRdb's copy has only in-frame clones and leaves some out. That table is the source of V, J and clone size, and D and trimming were worked out from the DNA. The sample lists 45,000 to 65,000 clones, approximately 84% occurring once. V gave up 1 base and J gave up 6 bases, with 10 bases separating them. This CDR3 is built from 13 residues. The specimen was peripheral blood. The receptor was isolated from an elderly man in a cohort sampled during active COVID-19. This chain links TRBV12-3 or TRBV12-4 with TRBJ2-7, with D tentatively TRBD2 (5 bases). The CDR3 nucleotides are TGTGCCAGCAGTTTAGGAATAGGGAGCGAGCAGTACTTC. Residues: CASSLGIGSEQYF.